The sequence of this T cell receptor beta chain was determined in a study of control samples from healthy donors and cancer patients. This CDR3 has 15 amino acids. Germline V lookup: CDR1 SGDLS, CDR2 YYNGEE. The V gene end was trimmed by 7 bases and the J gene end by 0 bases; junction bases not matched to a gene: 7. Assay: immunoSEQ multiplex PCR; the TCRdb copy retains only in-frame clones and omits some. This sample has just over 90,000 clones, with about 88% found just once. The source material was blood. This clonotype was sampled from a woman in her forties or fifties in good health. The chain is built from TRBV9 and TRBJ2-3; 8 bases agree with TRBD1. CDR3 bases: TGTGCCAGCGGGAGACAGGGGATTAGCACAGATACGCAGTATTTT. This gives the protein CASGRQGISTDTQYF.